What follows is one T cell receptor (beta chain) and its context. Its specificity is unknown. Terminally differentiated effector memory CD45RA+ cells were excluded by CCR7 positive selection of CD45RO-negative cells. The V and J ends lost 7 bases and 7 bases respectively, with 19 bases between them. The CDR3 has 14 residues. Germline V gives CDR1 MDHEN, CDR2 SYDVKM. The record originates from a study of shared clonotypes between healthy human individuals. The study, taken as a whole, reports: With few donors, the genetic and exposure-history diversity represented was limited.

Researchers divided each subset's genomic DNA evenly across several immunoSEQ plates. Sequencing used immunoSEQ multiplex PCR; TCRdb keeps in-frame clones, though not all of them. The profile shows millions of clones, roughly 91% of them singletons. This TCR came from a man between 18 and 35 years old in good health. Some clones in this sample may be carry-over from other donors' samples. The chain joins TRBV28 to TRBJ1-1; D is perhaps TRBD1 (6 bases). Sample: naive CD8+ T cells from PBMCs. This CDR3 is CASTESGDPLEAFF. CDR3 in DNA: TGTGCCAGCACTGAATCAGGGGACCCCCTTGAAGCTTTCTTT.